This passage covers 18 T cell receptor beta chains from one sample sequenced in a study of regulatory T cells in long-lasting Graves disease. Described time point: persistent/refractory GD, antithyroid drugs over 5 years with positive TRAb. From RNA extracted from PBMCs, the TCR library was made. According to the study, TCR beta libraries were built with iRepertoire HTBI primers and CDR3-region Arm-PCR. TCRdb called the multiplex PCR reads again in MiXCR, with one record for every CDR3 protein. The table has 350,000 to 500,000 distinct CDR3 sequences, roughly 23% seen once. Specimen: peripheral blood mononuclear cells (PBMCs), collected when the disease was refractory, from a patient treated with antithyroid drugs. These receptors came from a female donor with Graves disease.

As regards this clonotype: Just one base apart from a much larger clone, this may be a read error. The V gene is TRBV2, the J gene TRBJ1-4; D call uncertain. Germline V gene data show CDR1 as SNHLY and CDR2 as FYNNEI. CDR3 length equals 10 residues. CDR3 sequence (DNA): TGTGCCAGCAGGGCGACGCAACTGTCTTTT. Encoded protein: CASRATQLSF. Full variable domain (rest looked up from reference TRBV2 and TRBJ1-4): EPEVTQTPSHQVTQMGQEVILRCVPISNHLYFYWYRQILGQKVEFLVSFYNNEISEKSEIFDDQFSVERPDGSNFTLKIRSTKLEDSAMYFCASRATQLSFGSGTQLSVL.

This clonotype was counted between two and nine times. The CDR3 loop reads CASLEIGQGDKQETQYF. CDR3 DNA sequence: TGCGCCAGCCTCGAAATTGGACAGGGGGATAAACAAGAGACCCAGTACTTC. The chain recombines TRBV10-1 with TRBJ2-5; 10 bases map to TRBD1. V was pared by 8 bases and J by 2 bases, with 14 bases of the junction left unmatched. The CDR3 loop spans 17 amino acids. Germline CDR1 and CDR2: WNHNN and SYGVQD (reference sequence).

This clonotype was seen a handful of times. The V gene is TRBV3-1, the J gene TRBJ2-7; TRBD1 aligns across 7 bases. This CDR3 is built from 13 residues. V was clipped by 2 bases and J by 6 bases; unmatched bases: 4. CDR1 LGHDT and CDR2 YNNKEL come from the germline V gene (reference sequence). The CDR3 DNA is TGTGCCAGCAGCCAACAGACAGGGTCCGAGCAGTACTTC. Encoded protein: CASSQQTGSEQYF.

The chain recombines TRBV30 with TRBJ1-5; weak D call: TRBD1 (6 bases). Trimming pared 3 bases from V and 2 bases from J, leaving 8 bases between. This CDR3 is built from 13 residues. The germline V gene encodes CDR1 GTSNPN and CDR2 SVGIG (reference sequence). In nucleotides, the CDR3 is TGTGCCTGGAGACAGGGCGGCAATCAGCCCCAGCATTTT. It codes for CAWRQGGNQPQHF.

The sample holds many counts of this clonotype. The chain employs TRBV6-5 and TRBJ1-1, with D unclear. V was shortened by 2 bases and J by 4 bases, with 11 bases between the two germline ends. This CDR3 contains 14 residues. The germline V gene has CDR1 MNHEY and CDR2 SVGAGI. CDR3 residues: CASSYQPRSTEAFF. The CDR3, as DNA: TGTGCCAGCAGTTACCAACCGCGGAGCACTGAAGCTTTCTTT.

The chain combines TRBV5-1 with TRBJ2-7, with D tentatively TRBD1 or TRBD2 (5 bases each). Trimming shortened V by 5 bases and J by 0 bases, and 9 bases separated the two germline ends. From germline, CDR1 is SGHRS and CDR2 YFSETQ. The CDR3 is 13 amino acids. CDR3 residues: CASSHGASYEQYF. CDR3 DNA sequence: TGCGCCAGCAGTCACGGGGCCTCCTACGAGCAGTACTTC.

This clonotype showed up just a few times. This chain joins TRBV4-1 and TRBJ2-5; D gene unclear. CDR1 MGHRA and CDR2 YSYEKL come from the germline V gene. This CDR3 spans 14 amino acids. V was shortened by 0 bases and J by 4 bases, with 9 bases between the two germline ends. Here the CDR3 DNA reads TGCGCCAGCAGCCAAGACTCCGGCGGAGAGACCCAGTACTTC. As protein: CASSQDSGGETQYF.

There are many counts of this clonotype. This chain uses TRBV28 with TRBJ2-5; 8 bases align to TRBD2. The CDR3 is 16 amino acids. Germline V lookup: CDR1 MDHEN, CDR2 SYDVKM. Trimming at V came to 5 bases and at J to 2 bases, leaving 10 bases not matched to a gene. The CDR3 sequence: CASSPLEAGVQETQYF. As DNA, the CDR3 is TGTGCCAGCAGTCCCCTTGAAGCGGGAGTACAAGAGACCCAGTACTTC.

With respect to this clonotype: This may arise from a read error, as a much more abundant clone is one base away. This chain links TRBV27 with TRBJ2-5, with D possibly being TRBD2 (7 bases). Germline V CDR1 and CDR2: MNHEY, SMNVEV (reference sequence). The CDR3 has 16 residues. DNA for the CDR3: TGTGCCAGCAGTCTAAGGGGGGGCATAGTCCAAGAGGCCCAGTACTTC. Protein product: CASSLRGGIVQEAQYF.

In its sample, this clonotype was seen a few times. V and J are TRBV5-1 and TRBJ1-4; 9 bases fit TRBD1. The CDR3 consists of 15 residues. Germline V gives CDR1 SGHRS, CDR2 YFSETQ. V trimming: 4 bases; J trimming: 8 bases; junction bases outside the gene matches: 9. This chain's CDR3 is CASSPGGTGNEKLFF. Written as DNA, the CDR3 is TGCGCCAGCAGCCCAGGCGGGACAGGGAACGAAAAACTGTTTTTT.

In its sample, this clonotype was seen a few times. The rearrangement links TRBV29-1 to TRBJ2-7; the D gene could be TRBD1 or TRBD2 (5 bases each). Trimming left V 5 bases short and J 7 bases short, with 15 bases between. Germline V gene sequence: CDR1 SQVTM, CDR2 ANQGSEA. This CDR3 has 12 residues. CDR3 DNA: TGCAGCGTTTGGGACGCATTGAGGGAGCAGTACTTC. Translation gives CSVWDALREQYF.

CDR3 sequence reads: CALGTAYEQYF. The CDR3 DNA is TGTGCCTTGGGGACTGCCTACGAGCAGTACTTC. The V and J genes are TRBV2 and TRBJ2-7, with D perhaps TRBD2 (6 bases). V was pared by 11 bases and J by 2 bases, with 10 bases between. Germline values: CDR1 SNHLY, CDR2 FYNNEI. The CDR3 consists of 11 residues.

This clonotype occurred many times. The chain has TRBV28 and TRBJ2-7, with unresolved D. The V end lost 6 bases, the J end lost 7 bases, and 13 bases lay between the germline ends. This CDR3 has 12 amino acids. The germline gives CDR1 MDHEN, CDR2 SYDVKM. CDR3 amino acids: CASRLPPAEQYF. DNA of the CDR3: TGTGCCAGCAGGCTCCCCCCGGCGGAGCAGTACTTC. Supplemented by reference TRBV28 and TRBJ2-7, the full variable domain reads DVKVTQSSRYLVKRTGEKVFLECVQDMDHENMFWYRQDPGLGLRLIYFSYDVKMKEKGDIPEGYSVSREKKERFSLILESASTNQTSMYLCASRLPPAEQYFGPGTRLTVT.

CDR3 sequence reads: CASSLDWAGDAEAFF. Written as DNA, the CDR3 is TGTGCCAGCAGCTTAGACTGGGCTGGGGACGCTGAAGCTTTCTTT. The chain employs TRBV7-9 and TRBJ1-1; maybe TRBD1 (5 bases). The CDR3 totals 15 residues. The germline V gene encodes CDR1 SEHNR and CDR2 FQNEAQ (reference sequence). With 1 base removed from V and 6 bases from J, the gap between germline ends came to 15 bases.

The V call is TRBV28, the J call TRBJ2-1; 8 bases fit TRBD2. The V gene end was trimmed by 5 bases and the J gene end by 7 bases; junction bases not matched to a gene: 7. Germline assignment: CDR1 MDHEN and CDR2 SYDVKM. This CDR3 is 14 amino acids long. CDR3 nucleotides: TGTGCCAGCAGTATACGACTAGCGCGGAATGAGCAGTTCTTC. Amino acid sequence: CASSIRLARNEQFF.

The genes are TRBV9 and TRBJ2-1, with 11 bases that match TRBD2. Per germline, CDR1 SGDLS and CDR2 YYNGEE. The CDR3 runs 17 residues. The junction had 8 bases not matched to a gene; V was cut back by 0 bases and J by 6 bases. CDR3 coding DNA: TGTGCCAGCAGCGTAGTGGTTACTAGCGGGAGAAGCAATGAGCAGTTCTTC. It codes for CASSVVVTSGRSNEQFF.

This clonotype was seen a few times. This chain links TRBV19 with TRBJ2-2; the D is unclear. The CDR3 runs to 14 residues. Germline V gene sequence: CDR1 LNHDA, CDR2 SQIVND (reference sequence). With 5 bases removed from V and 3 bases from J, the gap between germline ends came to 10 bases. CDR3 DNA: TGTGCCAGTAGTTCTCGGACGTACACCGGGGAGCTGTTTTTT. Its protein is CASSSRTYTGELFF.

This clonotype was detected only once. This may come from a read error, since a much larger clone is one base off. The chain recombines TRBV6-2 or TRBV6-3 with TRBJ1-2; D is undetermined. The CDR3 has 15 residues. Germline assignment: CDR1 MNHEY and CDR2 SVGEGT. The DNA for the CDR3 is TGTGCCAACAGTTTCCTCCGTAGCTCTAACTATGGCTACACCTTC. It translates to CANSFLRSSNYGYTF.